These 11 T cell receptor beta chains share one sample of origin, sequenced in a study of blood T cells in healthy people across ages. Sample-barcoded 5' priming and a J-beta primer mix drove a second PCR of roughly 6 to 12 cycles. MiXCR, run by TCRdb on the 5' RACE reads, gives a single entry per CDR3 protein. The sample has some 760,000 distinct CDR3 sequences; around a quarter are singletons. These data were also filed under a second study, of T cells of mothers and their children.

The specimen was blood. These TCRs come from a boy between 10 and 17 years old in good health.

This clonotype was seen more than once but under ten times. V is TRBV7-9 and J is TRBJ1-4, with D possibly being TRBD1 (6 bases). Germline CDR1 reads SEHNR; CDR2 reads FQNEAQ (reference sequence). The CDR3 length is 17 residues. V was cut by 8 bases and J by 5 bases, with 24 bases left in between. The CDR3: CASGGGTSGIGNEKLFF. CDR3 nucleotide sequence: TGTGCCAGCGGCGGGGGGACATCGGGGATCGGGAATGAAAAACTGTTTTTT.

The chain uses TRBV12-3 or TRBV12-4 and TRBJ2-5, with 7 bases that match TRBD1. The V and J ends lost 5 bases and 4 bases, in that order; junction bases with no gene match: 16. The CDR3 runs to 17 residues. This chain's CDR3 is CASSGASGQLLVETQYF. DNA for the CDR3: TGTGCCAGCAGTGGAGCCTCGGGACAGCTGCTGGTAGAGACCCAGTACTTC.

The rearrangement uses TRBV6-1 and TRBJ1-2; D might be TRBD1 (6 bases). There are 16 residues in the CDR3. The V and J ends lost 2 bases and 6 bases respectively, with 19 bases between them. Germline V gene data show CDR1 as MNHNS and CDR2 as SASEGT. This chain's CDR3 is CASSESYRVFYDGYTF. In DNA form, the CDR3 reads TGTGCCAGCAGTGAAAGTTACAGGGTATTTTATGATGGCTACACCTTC.

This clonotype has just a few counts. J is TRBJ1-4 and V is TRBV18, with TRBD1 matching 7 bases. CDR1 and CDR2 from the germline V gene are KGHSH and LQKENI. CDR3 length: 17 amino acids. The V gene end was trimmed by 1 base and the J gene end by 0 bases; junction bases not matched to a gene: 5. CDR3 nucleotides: TGTGCCAGCTCACCACTGCAGGGGGGATCAACTAATGAAAAACTGTTTTTT. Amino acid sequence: CASSPLQGGSTNEKLFF.

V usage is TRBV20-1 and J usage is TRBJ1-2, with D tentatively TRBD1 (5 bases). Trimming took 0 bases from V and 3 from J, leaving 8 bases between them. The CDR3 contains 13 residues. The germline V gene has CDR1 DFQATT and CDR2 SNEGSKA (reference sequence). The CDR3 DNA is TGCAGTGCTAGAGATCGGGACCACTATGGCTACACCTTC. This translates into CSARDRDHYGYTF.

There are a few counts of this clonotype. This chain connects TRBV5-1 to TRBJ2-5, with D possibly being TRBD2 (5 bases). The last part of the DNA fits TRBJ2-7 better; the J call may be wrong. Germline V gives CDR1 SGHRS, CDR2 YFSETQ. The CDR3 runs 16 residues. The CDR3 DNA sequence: TGCGCCAGCAGCTTCTTTTCGGGGAGAGAATCCTACGAGCAGTACTTC. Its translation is CASSFFSGRESYEQYF.

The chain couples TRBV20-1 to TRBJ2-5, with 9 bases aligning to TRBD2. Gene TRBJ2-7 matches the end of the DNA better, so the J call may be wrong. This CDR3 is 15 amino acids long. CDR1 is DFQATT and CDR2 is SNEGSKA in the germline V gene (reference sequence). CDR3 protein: CSAAQRGDISYEQYF. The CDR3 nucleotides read TGCAGTGCCGCCCAGCGGGGGGATATCTCCTACGAGCAGTACTTC.

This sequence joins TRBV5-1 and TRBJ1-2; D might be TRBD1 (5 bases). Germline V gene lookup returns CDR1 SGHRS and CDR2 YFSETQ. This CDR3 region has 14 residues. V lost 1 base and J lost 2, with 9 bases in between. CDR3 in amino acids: CASSLMAGNYGYTF. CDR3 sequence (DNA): TGCGCCAGCAGCTTGATGGCAGGGAACTATGGCTACACCTTC.

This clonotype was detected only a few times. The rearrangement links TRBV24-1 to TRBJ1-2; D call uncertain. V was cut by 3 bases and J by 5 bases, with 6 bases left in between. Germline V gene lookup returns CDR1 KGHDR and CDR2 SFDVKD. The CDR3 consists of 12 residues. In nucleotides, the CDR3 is TGTGCCACCAGTGATCAACAGTATGGCTACACCTTC. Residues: CATSDQQYGYTF.

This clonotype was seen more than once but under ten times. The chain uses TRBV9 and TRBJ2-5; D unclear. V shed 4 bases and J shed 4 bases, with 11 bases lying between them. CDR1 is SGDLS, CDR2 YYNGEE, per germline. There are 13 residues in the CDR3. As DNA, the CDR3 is TGTGCCAGCAGCTCTAGGGTGGGAGAGACCCAGTACTTC. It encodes CASSSRVGETQYF.

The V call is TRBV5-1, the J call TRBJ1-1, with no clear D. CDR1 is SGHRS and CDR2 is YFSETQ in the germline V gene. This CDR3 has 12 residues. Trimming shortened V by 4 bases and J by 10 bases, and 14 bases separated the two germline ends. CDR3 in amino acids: CASSPERAGAFF. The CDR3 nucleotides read TGCGCCAGCAGCCCGGAGAGGGCGGGAGCTTTCTTT.